The 10 T cell receptor beta chains below all came from one sample that was sequenced in a study of blood T cells in healthy people across ages. A second PCR, run for about 7 to 11 cycles, used a sample-barcoded 5' primer plus a J-beta primer mix. TCRdb used MiXCR to reprocess the 5' RACE reads, holding one entry per CDR3 protein. The sample carries about a million distinct CDR3 sequences, approximately 50% recorded once. Material: blood. Receptors were obtained from a woman aged 60 to 75 in good health.

The rearrangement links TRBV15 to TRBJ2-1; 7 nucleotides line up with TRBD2. Germline values: CDR1 LNHNV, CDR2 YYDKDF (reference sequence). V lost 6 bases to trimming and J lost 5 bases; unmatched junction nucleotides: 10. The CDR3 has 15 amino acids. The CDR3 loop reads CATSGGGRANNEQFF. The CDR3 region has the DNA TGTGCCACCAGTGGTGGGGGGAGGGCCAACAATGAGCAGTTCTTC.

The chain joins TRBV9 to TRBJ2-5, with D perhaps matching TRBD1 (5 bases). Germline lookup yields CDR1 SGDLS and CDR2 YYNGEE. Deletions cut 0 bases from V and 7 bases from J, with 10 bases between. CDR3 length equals 13 residues. The DNA for the CDR3 is TGTGCCAGCAGCGTAGAAGCTAGGGGGACCCAGTACTTC. Its protein is CASSVEARGTQYF.

The chain employs TRBV4-2 and TRBJ2-3; 8 nucleotides line up with TRBD2. Per germline, CDR1 LGHNA and CDR2 YNFKEQ. The CDR3 totals 15 residues. The V gene end was trimmed by 6 bases and the J gene end by 5 bases; junction bases not matched to a gene: 10. The CDR3 spells CASSQSAGDVDTQYF. In nucleotides, the CDR3 is TGTGCCAGCAGTCAGTCAGCGGGAGACGTAGATACGCAGTATTTT.

This chain connects TRBV29-1 to TRBJ1-2; 8 bases fit TRBD1. V lost 4 bases and J lost 3; bases outside the gene matches: 4. The CDR3 has 13 amino acids. Germline CDR1 is SQVTM and CDR2 is ANQGSEA. The DNA for the CDR3 is TGCAGCGTTGGGCAGGGGGCCGACTATGGCTACACCTTC. Its translation: CSVGQGADYGYTF.

The V call is TRBV9, the J call TRBJ1-6; D gene uncertain. V was shortened by 4 bases and J by 6 bases, with 11 bases between the two germline ends. CDR1 SGDLS and CDR2 YYNGEE come from the germline V gene. The CDR3 extends over 14 amino acids. DNA of the CDR3: TGTGCCAGCAGCCCTCAGACAAGTAATTCACCCCTCCACTTT. As protein: CASSPQTSNSPLHF.

The chain combines TRBV25-1 with TRBJ2-6; 10 bases match TRBD1. The germline V gene has CDR1 MGHDK and CDR2 SYGVNS. The CDR3 contains 18 residues. J gave up 0 bases and V 5 bases, and 7 bases lay outside the gene matches. In DNA form, the CDR3 reads TGTGCCAGCAGTCCCCTGACAGGGGGCTCCTCTGGGGCCAACGTCCTGACTTTC. Its translation: CASSPLTGGSSGANVLTF.

This rearrangement joins TRBV28 to TRBJ2-5; D may be TRBD1 or TRBD2 (7 bases each). The last part of the DNA fits TRBJ2-7 better; the J call may be wrong. Per germline, CDR1 MDHEN and CDR2 SYDVKM. The CDR3 runs to 14 residues. CDR3 coding DNA: TGTGCCAGCATCGCCAGCGGGACAGCCTACGAGCAGTACTTC. This codes for CASIASGTAYEQYF.

This clonotype showed up just a few times. The J gene is TRBJ2-7, the V gene TRBV4-3; D gene uncertain. Germline values: CDR1 LGHNA, CDR2 YSLEER. V was pared by 0 bases and J by 1 base, with 10 bases between. There are 15 residues in the CDR3. For the CDR3, the DNA is TGCGCCAGCAGCCAAGATGTCCTGCGGTCCTACGAGCAGTACTTC. Protein product: CASSQDVLRSYEQYF.

This chain uses TRBV6-2 or TRBV6-3 with TRBJ2-7, with 8 bases aligning to TRBD2. Trimming removed 2 bases from V and 6 bases from J; junction bases left unmatched: 9. Germline lookup yields CDR1 MNHEY and CDR2 SVGEGT. This CDR3 is 15 amino acids long. CDR3 DNA: TGTGCCAGCAGTTACCGGAGCGGGAGATCCCTCGAGCAGTACTTC. Translating gives CASSYRSGRSLEQYF.

The chain employs TRBV27 and TRBJ2-1, with 16 bases identical to TRBD2. Looked up from germline, CDR1 is MNHEY and CDR2 is SMNVEV (reference sequence). This CDR3 comprises 18 residues. V lost 2 bases to trimming and J lost 4 bases; unmatched junction nucleotides: 5. The CDR3 loop is CASSLRGTSGRGYNEQFF. In nucleotides, the CDR3 is TGTGCCAGCAGTTTAAGGGGGACTAGCGGGAGGGGGTACAATGAGCAGTTCTTC.